The 26 T cell receptor beta chains in this list originate from one sample, sequenced in a study of cytomegalovirus exposure and HLA in healthy donors. Amplification used 60 Vbeta primers and 13 Jbeta primers. Some clones are missing from TCRdb's copy, which holds only in-frame ones; the method was immunoSEQ multiplex PCR. Of 200,000 or so clones in the sample, about 90% were seen once. The sample taken for sequencing was PBMCs. The receptor set was obtained from a girl under three years old in good health and CMV-seronegative.

The genes are TRBV5-4 and TRBJ2-1, with 12 positions matching TRBD2. This CDR3 comprises 15 residues. V gave up 2 bases and J gave up 6 bases; unmatched junction bases: 3. From germline, CDR1 is SGHNT and CDR2 YYREEE (reference sequence). CDR3 sequence reads: CASSFPSGGANEQFF. DNA of the CDR3: TGTGCCAGCAGCTTCCCTAGCGGGGGGGCCAATGAGCAGTTCTTC.

The chain recombines TRBV19 with TRBJ2-1; 7 bases match TRBD2. The germline V gene encodes CDR1 LNHDA and CDR2 SQIVND (reference sequence). The CDR3 has 12 residues. CDR3: CASGLPNNEQFF. CDR3 bases: TGTGCGTCGGGACTACCCAACAATGAGCAGTTCTTC.

This clone turned up a few times. The chain links TRBV7-8 to TRBJ2-5, with 10 bases aligning to TRBD2. This CDR3 is 15 amino acids long. The trim removed 5 bases at V and 2 bases at J, leaving 5 bases unmatched. CDR1 is SGHVS and CDR2 is FQNEAQ in the germline V gene. The CDR3 region has the DNA TGTGCCAGCAGCGTAACTAGCGGGGAGCAAGAGACCCAGTACTTC. Residues: CASSVTSGEQETQYF. Using reference TRBV7-8 and TRBJ2-5 for the parts outside the CDR3, the full variable domain is GAGVSQSPRYKVAKRGQDVALRCDPISGHVSLFWYQQALGQGPEFLTYFQNEAQLDKSGLPSDRFFAERPEGSVSTLKIQRTQQEDSAVYLCASSVTSGEQETQYFGPGTRLLVL.

The chain links TRBV27 to TRBJ2-1, with TRBD2 identical over 13 bases. The V gene end was trimmed by 9 bases and the J gene end by 6 bases; junction bases not matched to a gene: 11. This CDR3 has 16 residues. Germline V gene data show CDR1 as MNHEY and CDR2 as SMNVEV (reference sequence). CDR3 loop: CASEPRTSGRSNEQFF. The CDR3 DNA sequence: TGTGCCAGTGAGCCCCGGACTAGCGGGAGATCCAATGAGCAGTTCTTC.

This chain links TRBV27 with TRBJ2-1, with 10 bases fitting TRBD1. The V gene end was trimmed by 2 bases and the J gene end by 8 bases; junction bases not matched to a gene: 9. The germline gives CDR1 MNHEY, CDR2 SMNVEV (reference sequence). The CDR3 has 16 residues. CDR3 DNA sequence: TGTGCCAGCAGTTTACTTTTAGGACAGGGGGTCGATGAGCAGTTCTTC. It translates to CASSLLLGQGVDEQFF.

This chain links TRBV9 with TRBJ1-1; weak D call: TRBD1 (5 bases). CDR3 length: 14 amino acids. Germline CDR1 and CDR2: SGDLS and YYNGEE. Trimming pared 1 base from V and 3 bases from J, leaving 10 bases between. The chain's CDR3 is CASSVQGKDTEAFF. In nucleotides, the CDR3 is TGTGCCAGCAGCGTACAGGGAAAGGACACTGAAGCTTTCTTT. Full variable domain (remainder filled in from reference TRBV9 and TRBJ1-1): DSGVTQTPKHLITATGQRVTLRCSPRSGDLSVYWYQQSLDQGLQFLIQYYNGEERAKGNILERFSAQQFPDLHSELNLSSLELGDSALYFCASSVQGKDTEAFFGQGTRLTVV.

This clone was observed once. This rearrangement joins TRBV27 to TRBJ1-5; TRBD1 is a possible D gene (5 bases). The germline V gene encodes CDR1 MNHEY and CDR2 SMNVEV (reference sequence). The ends were cut back, 5 bases at V and 3 bases at J, with 17 bases in the middle. The CDR3 is 16 residues long. The CDR3 is CASSRQSTGFNQPQHF. The CDR3 DNA reads TGTGCCAGCAGTAGACAGAGTACAGGATTCAATCAGCCCCAGCATTTT.

The sample holds a few counts of this clone. The chain uses TRBV2 and TRBJ2-5, with D possibly being TRBD2 (7 bases). This CDR3 is built from 13 residues. V was pared by 8 bases and J by 4 bases, with 14 bases between. CDR1 and CDR2 from the germline V gene are SNHLY and FYNNEI. CDR3 region: CASRFGGRETQYF. CDR3 in DNA: TGTGCCAGCCGTTTCGGGGGGCGAGAGACCCAGTACTTC.

The rearrangement links TRBV11-2 to TRBJ2-7, with D unclear. There are 13 residues in the CDR3. Per germline, CDR1 SGHAT and CDR2 FQNNGV. Trimming cost V 2 bases and J 3 bases, with 8 bases left between them. The CDR3: CASSLSPYYEQYF. CDR3 sequence (DNA): TGTGCCAGCAGCTTAAGTCCCTACTACGAGCAGTACTTC.

V is TRBV4-2 and J is TRBJ2-3, with 7 positions matching TRBD2. V shed 0 bases and J 3 bases; nucleotides not matched to a gene: 9. CDR3 length: 17 amino acids. Germline V gives CDR1 LGHNA, CDR2 YNFKEQ. CDR3 in DNA: TGTGCCAGCAGCCAAGATGAAGCGGGAACAGAAACAGATACGCAGTATTTT. This gives the protein CASSQDEAGTETDTQYF.

This sequence joins TRBV5-6 and TRBJ2-1; D is ambiguous. CDR1 is SGHDT and CDR2 is YYEEEE in the germline V gene. Trimming left V 0 bases short and J 9 bases short, with 10 bases between. This CDR3 contains 13 residues. DNA of the CDR3: TGTGCCAGCAGCTTGGCCGCGGTGAGTGAGCAGTTCTTC. Translated: CASSLAAVSEQFF. Full variable domain (remainder filled in from reference TRBV5-6 and TRBJ2-1): DAGVTQSPTHLIKTRGQQVTLRCSPKSGHDTVSWYQQALGQGPQFIFQYYEEEERQRGNFPDRFSGHQFPNYSSELNVNALLLGDSALYLCASSLAAVSEQFFGPGTRLTVL.

The chain uses TRBV7-9 and TRBJ1-2; 7 positions match TRBD1. V lost 2 bases, J lost 3 bases, and 3 bases stayed unmatched. Germline CDR1 is SEHNR and CDR2 is FQNEAQ (reference sequence). CDR3 length equals 14 residues. This chain's CDR3 is CASSLSTGDYGYTF. DNA for the CDR3: TGTGCCAGCAGCTTAAGTACAGGGGACTATGGCTACACCTTC.

The chain uses TRBV10-1 and TRBJ2-5, with TRBD1 matching over 9 bases. CDR3 length: 17 amino acids. Germline V lookup: CDR1 WNHNN, CDR2 SYGVQD (reference sequence). V lost 8 bases to trimming and J lost 0 bases; unmatched junction nucleotides: 13. CDR3 sequence reads: CASGVKSTGGDQETQYF. CDR3 coding DNA: TGCGCCAGCGGCGTGAAATCGACAGGGGGAGACCAAGAGACCCAGTACTTC.

The chain couples TRBV5-4 to TRBJ1-2, with D possibly matching TRBD1 (5 bases). This CDR3 has 19 residues. V dropped 1 base and J dropped 4 bases, with 26 bases sitting between them. Germline CDR1 is SGHNT and CDR2 is YYREEE (reference sequence). Here the CDR3 reads CASSLLFPRSGRLFYGYTF. In nucleotides, the CDR3 is TGTGCCAGCAGCTTGTTGTTCCCGAGGTCAGGGCGCCTTTTCTATGGCTACACCTTC.

CDR3 coding DNA: TGCGCCAGCAGCCAAGCTAGCTTCGGCTACGAGCAGTACTTC. Its translation is CASSQASFGYEQYF. The chain couples TRBV4-1 to TRBJ2-7; perhaps TRBD2 as D (5 bases). V was shortened by 1 base and J by 3 bases, with 10 bases between the two germline ends. Germline-derived CDR1 and CDR2 are MGHRA and YSYEKL. The CDR3 runs to 14 residues.

The V gene is TRBV18, the J gene TRBJ1-4, with 8 bases lining up with TRBD1. This CDR3 is 15 amino acids long. Germline V gene lookup returns CDR1 KGHSH and CDR2 LQKENI. The V gene end was trimmed by 2 bases and the J gene end by 6 bases; junction bases not matched to a gene: 5. The DNA of the CDR3 is TGTGCCAGCTCACCAGGGGCAGGGGGCGATGAAAAACTGTTTTTT. Residues: CASSPGAGGDEKLFF. Full variable domain (rest looked up from reference TRBV18 and TRBJ1-4): NAGVMQNPRHLVRRRGQEARLRCSPMKGHSHVYWYRQLPEEGLKFMVYLQKENIIDESGMPKERFSAEFPKEGPSILRIQQVVRGDSAAYFCASSPGAGGDEKLFFGSGTQLSVL.

This clone appeared a few times. DNA for the CDR3: TGTGCCAGCAGTCCACAGGGTGTCGGGACTGAAGCTTTCTTT. Residues: CASSPQGVGTEAFF. The chain links TRBV6-1 to TRBJ1-1; weak D call: TRBD1 (6 bases). This CDR3 has 14 residues. Germline V gene data show CDR1 as MNHNS and CDR2 as SASEGT. V shed 5 bases and J shed 5 bases, with 15 bases lying between them.

The chain links TRBV5-4 to TRBJ1-5; D possibly corresponds to TRBD1 (5 bases). The V and J ends lost 0 bases and 4 bases respectively, with 11 bases between them. This CDR3 contains 15 residues. The V gene's germline CDR1 is SGHNT and CDR2 YYREEE (reference sequence). CDR3 residues: CASSLEPGLNQPQHF. The DNA of the CDR3 is TGTGCCAGCAGCTTGGAGCCAGGGCTGAATCAGCCCCAGCATTTT.

The J gene is TRBJ2-7, the V gene TRBV7-2; D gene ambiguous. This CDR3 spans 15 amino acids. V shed 6 bases and J shed 4 bases, with 19 bases lying between them. Germline V gene lookup returns CDR1 SGHTA and CDR2 FQGNSA. The CDR3 nucleotides read TGTGCCAGCAGACCCATGCACGGAGTGTCTTACGAGCAGTACTTC. Its protein is CASRPMHGVSYEQYF.

This clone appeared once. The CDR3 DNA follows: TGTGCCAGCAGCAGAGAAGACAATACGCAGTATTTT. Translating gives CASSREDNTQYF. The V gene is TRBV5-6, the J gene TRBJ2-3; D unclear. Per germline, CDR1 SGHDT and CDR2 YYEEEE. The CDR3 extends over 12 amino acids. The V and J ends lost 4 bases and 7 bases respectively, with 10 bases between them.

The V gene is TRBV13, the J gene TRBJ1-1; D remains unclear. Trimming left V 0 bases short and J 3 bases short, with 11 bases between. Germline CDR1 PRHDT, CDR2 FYEKMQ (reference sequence). The CDR3 totals 15 residues. The DNA for the CDR3 is TGTGCCAGCAGCTTAGGGTTGGGTCTAGACACTGAAGCTTTCTTT. Translation gives CASSLGLGLDTEAFF.

This clone came up once. V is TRBV7-9 and J is TRBJ1-4; 9 bases map to TRBD1. This CDR3 comprises 15 residues. CDR1 SEHNR and CDR2 FQNEAQ come from the germline V gene (reference sequence). Trimming at V came to 7 bases and at J to 7 bases, leaving 10 bases not matched to a gene. CDR3 sequence reads: CASTPLGQGVEKLFF. The CDR3 bases are TGTGCCAGCACTCCGCTGGGACAGGGCGTTGAAAAACTGTTTTTT.

The chain combines TRBV18 with TRBJ2-1, with D perhaps matching TRBD2 (6 bases). Trimming cost V 2 bases and J 1 base, with 12 bases left between them. Germline loops: CDR1 KGHSH, CDR2 LQKENI. The CDR3 is 16 amino acids. The CDR3 spells CASSPTGVTSYNEQFF. The CDR3 bases are TGTGCCAGCTCACCAACGGGGGTTACATCCTACAATGAGCAGTTCTTC.

This clone was counted a few times. The chain recombines TRBV27 with TRBJ2-4; D is perhaps TRBD2 (7 bases). This CDR3 comprises 15 residues. Trimming pared 7 bases from V and 1 base from J, leaving 14 bases between. Germline CDR1 MNHEY, CDR2 SMNVEV (reference sequence). CDR3 sequence (DNA): TGTGCCAGCAAGGGGGGGAAGGGGGCCAAAAACATTCAGTACTTC. Its translation: CASKGGKGAKNIQYF.

This chain uses TRBV9 with TRBJ2-7; 12 bases map to TRBD2. With 0 bases clipped from V and 2 bases from J, the junction kept 0 bases outside the gene matches. The germline V gene has CDR1 SGDLS and CDR2 YYNGEE. This CDR3 contains 15 residues. This CDR3 is CASSVASGGAYEQYF. CDR3 sequence (DNA): TGTGCCAGCAGCGTAGCTAGCGGGGGGGCCTACGAGCAGTACTTC.

This clone came up a few times. The rearrangement uses TRBV5-5 and TRBJ2-7, with 11 nucleotides matching TRBD1. CDR3 size: 17 residues. The J segment lost 1 base and the V segment lost 7 bases, leaving 13 bases of the junction unmatched. In germline, CDR1 is SGHKS, CDR2 YYEKEE (reference sequence). In DNA form, the CDR3 reads TGTGCCAGCGACCGGGGGACAGGGGGTTTTTGGTCCTACGAGCAGTACTTC. Residues: CASDRGTGGFWSYEQYF.